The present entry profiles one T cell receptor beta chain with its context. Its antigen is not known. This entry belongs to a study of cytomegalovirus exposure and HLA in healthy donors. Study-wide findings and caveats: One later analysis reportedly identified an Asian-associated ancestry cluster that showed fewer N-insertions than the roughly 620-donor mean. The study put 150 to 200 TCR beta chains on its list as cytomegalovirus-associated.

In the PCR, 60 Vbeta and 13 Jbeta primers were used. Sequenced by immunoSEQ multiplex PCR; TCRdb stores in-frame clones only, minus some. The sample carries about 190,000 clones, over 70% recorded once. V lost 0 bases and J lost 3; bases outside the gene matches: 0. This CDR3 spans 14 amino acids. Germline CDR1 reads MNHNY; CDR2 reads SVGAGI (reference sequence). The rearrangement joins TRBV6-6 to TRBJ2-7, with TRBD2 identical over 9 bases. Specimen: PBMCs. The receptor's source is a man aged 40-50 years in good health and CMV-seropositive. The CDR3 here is CASSYSAGGYEQYF. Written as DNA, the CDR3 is TGTGCCAGCAGTTACTCAGCGGGAGGCTACGAGCAGTACTTC.